This is a list of T cell receptor beta chains from one sample in a study of shared clonotypes between healthy human individuals. TCRdb's copy holds only in-frame clones and misses some; the assay was immunoSEQ multiplex PCR. The profile covers roughly 1,600,000 clones, with around 98.5% appearing a single time and approximately 0.38% taken by the ten largest. Sequencing input: naive CD4+ T cells sorted from blood. The source of these receptors is a man aged 30 to 39 in good health. Both conserved end residues are part of each CDR3. Fields, in order: D gene, V gene, clone size, J gene, CDR3 DNA, CDR3 protein. A D gene is named only where the DNA matches it firmly. The listing skips clone size in some rows; elsewhere it reads once, few, many or a size class.

TRBD2,TRBV27,.,TRBJ2-3,TGTGCCAGCAGTTTAGCGGGAGGGCCAGGAATCACAGATACGCAGTATTTT,CASSLAGGPGITDTQYF
.,TRBV28,.,TRBJ2-7,TGTGCCACTCTCTATCGTTGGCTATACTTC,CATLYRWLYF
TRBD1,TRBV29-1,.,TRBJ2-5,TGCAGCGTTCAGACAGGGCCTGCCCAAGAGACCCAGTACTTC,CSVQTGPAQETQYF
.,TRBV18,once,TRBJ2-1,TGTGCCAGCTCACCACTCGGAGGGGGTCGTGAGCAGTTCTTC,CASSPLGGGREQFF
.,TRBV5-6,.,TRBJ2-2,TGTGCCAGCAGCTTGCTCCTAGCAGAGAACACCGGGGAGCTGTTTTTT,CASSLLLAENTGELFF
.,TRBV10-3,.,TRBJ2-1,TGTGCCATCAGTGGATCGGGACTGGATGACAATGAGCAGTTCTTC,CAISGSGLDDNEQFF
TRBD2,TRBV5-1,.,TRBJ2-7,TGCGCCAGCAGCTTGGTAGCGGGCTACGAGCAGTACTTC,CASSLVAGYEQYF
TRBD2,TRBV7-2,.,TRBJ2-7,TGTGCCAGCAGCTTCGCGGCTAGCGGGAGTTGGGCTATGTACGAGCAGTACTTC,CASSFAASGSWAMYEQYF
TRBD2,TRBV7-8,.,TRBJ2-7,TGTGCCAGCAGCTTAGCGCGGGGGGGTTCCTACGAGCAGTACTTC,CASSLARGGSYEQYF
.,TRBV2,.,TRBJ1-5,TGTGCCAGCAGCCCAGAGCGGGAAATTCCGCCCCAGCATTTT,CASSPEREIPPQHF
.,TRBV7-2,.,TRBJ2-7,TGTGCCAGCAGCCCTTTAGAATTTAGCTACGAGCAGTACTTC,CASSPLEFSYEQYF
.,TRBV2,once,TRBJ1-5,TGTGCCAGCAGTGAAGGGTTTCCTACACGTACTGGGTATCAGCCCCAGCATTTT,CASSEGFPTRTGYQPQHF
.,TRBV7-2,.,TRBJ2-5,TGTGCCAGCAGCTTCGCAGACAGGACGAGGCACTTC,CASSFADRTRHF
.,TRBV27,.,TRBJ2-6,TGTGCCAGCAGTGTCCGGGTCCCTAACCTCTCTGGGGCCAACGTCCTGACTTTC,CASSVRVPNLSGANVLTF
.,TRBV18,.,TRBJ2-7,TGTGCCAGCTCACCACGTCAGGAAGGCCACGAGCAGTACTTC,CASSPRQEGHEQYF
.,TRBV28,.,TRBJ1-4,TGTGCCAGCAGTTTACTAAAGGAAAAACTGTTTTTT,CASSLLKEKLFF
.,TRBV29-1,.,TRBJ2-7,TGCAGCGTTTCAGGGGCCTACGAGCAGTACTTC,CSVSGAYEQYF
.,TRBV28,.,TRBJ2-1,TGTGCCAGCAGTTTAGTCCACAGGGCAAATGAGCAGTTCTTC,CASSLVHRANEQFF
TRBD1,TRBV7-9,.,TRBJ2-1,TGTGCCAGCAGGAAGCGGCAGGGGGCGTACAATGAGCAGTTCTTC,CASRKRQGAYNEQFF
.,TRBV2,.,TRBJ2-2,TGTTCAAGTAAACGGGAAACGGCCACCGGGGAGCTGTTTTTT,CSSKRETATGELFF
.,TRBV5-4,.,TRBJ1-1,TGTGCCAGCAGCTTCGGAGCGAGGGACACTGAAGCTTTCTTT,CASSFGARDTEAFF
TRBD1,TRBV30,.,TRBJ2-1,TGTGCCTGGAGCGTCTGGGACAGGGGGCTCTACAATGAGCAGTTCTTC,CAWSVWDRGLYNEQFF
.,TRBV18,.,TRBJ2-5,TGTGCCAGCTCACCAAGCTGGACAGAAAACCAAGAGACCCAGTACTTC,CASSPSWTENQETQYF
.,TRBV9,.,TRBJ1-4,TGTGCCAGCAGCCCTGGGGCTCCTAATCTTAATGAAAAACTGTTTTTT,CASSPGAPNLNEKLFF
TRBD1,TRBV14,.,TRBJ2-7,TGTGCCAGCAGCCAAGGACAGGGGGCCTCCTACGAGCAGTACTTC,CASSQGQGASYEQYF
TRBD1,TRBV28,.,TRBJ2-2,TGTGCCAGCGGAACAGGGGGCTTGAACACCGGGGAGCTGTTTTTT,CASGTGGLNTGELFF
TRBD1,TRBV4-3,.,TRBJ1-5,TGCGCCAGCAGCCAAAGGGACAGTGATTTTCAGCCCCAGCATTTT,CASSQRDSDFQPQHF
TRBD1,TRBV6-5,.,TRBJ1-4,TGTGCCAGTAGACAGGGGTGGGCTAATGAAAAACTGTTTTTT,CASRQGWANEKLFF
.,TRBV5-6,.,TRBJ1-1,TGTGCCAGCAGCTTTAGGGCGGGGGTGCACACTGAAGCTTTCTTT,CASSFRAGVHTEAFF
.,TRBV15,.,TRBJ1-5,TGTGCCACCAGCAGTGTTTATCAGCCCCAGCATTTT,CATSSVYQPQHF
.,TRBV4-3,.,TRBJ1-2,TGCGCCAGCAGCCGGGGAGCTAATTATGGCTACACCTTC,CASSRGANYGYTF
.,TRBV28,.,TRBJ2-7,TGTGCCACGGTCGGTTACGAGCAGTACTTC,CATVGYEQYF
.,TRBV19,.,TRBJ2-6,TGTGCCAGTAGTATAGTGGGGGTTCAAACGGACCTGACTTTC,CASSIVGVQTDLTF
.,TRBV19,.,TRBJ1-5,TGTGCCAGTAGAGATTTAGGTAGCAATCAGCCCCAGCATTTT,CASRDLGSNQPQHF
TRBD1,TRBV6-1,.,TRBJ2-7,TGTGCCAGCAGTTCAGGGGGTACCGGCTCACAGCAGTACTTC,CASSSGGTGSQQYF
.,TRBV7-9,.,TRBJ1-1,TGTGCCAGCAGCTTTAGAAACACTGAAGCTTTCTTT,CASSFRNTEAFF
.,TRBV19,.,TRBJ1-5,TGTGCCAGTAGTATTACTGGGATTCGGGATCAGCCCCAGCATTTT,CASSITGIRDQPQHF
.,TRBV9,once,TRBJ2-2,TGTGCCAGCAGCGTAGTGGTGGGGACCGGGGAGCTGTTTTTT,CASSVVVGTGELFF
.,TRBV11-2,.,TRBJ2-1,TGTGCCAGCAGCTTCACAGGGAAAAAGCAGTTCTTC,CASSFTGKKQFF
TRBD1,TRBV5-1,.,TRBJ1-2,TGCGCCAGCACTAGGGCATACCGGGACAGCCAAGGCTACACCTTC,CASTRAYRDSQGYTF
.,TRBV6-5,.,TRBJ2-5,TGTGCCAGCAGCCCAGGATTGTGGCAAGAGACCCAGTACTTC,CASSPGLWQETQYF
.,TRBV27,once,TRBJ2-1,TGTGCCAGCAGTTTGATTGGACAGGGAGGGGTATACAATGAGCAGTTCTTC,CASSLIGQGGVYNEQFF
.,TRBV7-9,once,TRBJ1-2,TGTGCCAGCAGCTTAGGATACGGGGACAACTATGGCTACACCTTC,CASSLGYGDNYGYTF
TRBD2,TRBV7-9,.,TRBJ2-7,TGTGCCAGCAGCTCATCGGGACTAGCGTTAACCTACGAGCAGTACTTC,CASSSSGLALTYEQYF
.,TRBV9,.,TRBJ2-5,TGTGCCAGCAGCCCCGTGGGGTTGAGGTTTGAGACCCAGTACTTC,CASSPVGLRFETQYF
.,TRBV12-5,.,TRBJ2-3,TGTGCTAGTGGTTTGGATTCCACAGATACGCAGTATTTT,CASGLDSTDTQYF
.,TRBV9,.,TRBJ2-6,TGTGCCAGCAGCGTATCGTCTGGGGCCAACGTCCTGACTTTC,CASSVSSGANVLTF
.,TRBV5-1,.,TRBJ2-3,TGCGCCAGCAGCTCCGCCGGGACGGGCGGGGATACGCAGTATTTT,CASSSAGTGGDTQYF
.,TRBV10-1,.,TRBJ2-7,TGCGCCAGCAGTGACCTACTCGGGGAGCAGTACTTC,CASSDLLGEQYF
.,TRBV10-2,.,TRBJ2-3,TGCGCCAGCAGCCTTAGCCCCTCCTTAATCACAGATACGCAGTATTTT,CASSLSPSLITDTQYF
TRBD1,TRBV5-1,.,TRBJ2-5,TGCGCCAGCAGCTTGACGCCGACAGGGCAAGAGACCCAGTACTTC,CASSLTPTGQETQYF
TRBD1,TRBV11-2,.,TRBJ2-5,TGTGCCAGCAGCTCGTCCGGGACAGGTTGGGAGACCCAGTACTTC,CASSSSGTGWETQYF